The next 30 T cell receptor beta chains were all read from a single sample in a study of shared clonotypes between healthy human individuals. The protocol was immunoSEQ multiplex PCR, while the TCRdb copy is restricted to in-frame clones and leaves out a portion. The repertoire holds hundreds of thousands of clones, 55% to 75% seen once, with around 1.8% in the top ten. Sequenced: memory CD4+ T cells sorted from blood. The subset was: CD45RA-negative fraction. The receptors shown here come from a woman aged 25-40 years in good health.

This clone was detected a few times. The chain has TRBV18 and TRBJ2-7; a possible D gene is TRBD1 (6 bases). CDR1 is KGHSH, CDR2 LQKENI, per germline. The CDR3 extends over 16 amino acids. With 4 bases removed from V and 2 bases from J, the gap between germline ends came to 18 bases. The DNA of the CDR3 is TGTGCCAGCTCACTTGGACAGAGTGGGGGTGCCTACGAGCAGTACTTC. The encoded protein is CASSLGQSGGAYEQYF. Together with reference TRBV18 and TRBJ2-7, the CDR3 gives the full variable domain: NAGVMQNPRHLVRRRGQEARLRCSPMKGHSHVYWYRQLPEEGLKFMVYLQKENIIDESGMPKERFSAEFPKEGPSILRIQQVVRGDSAAYFCASSLGQSGGAYEQYFGPGTRLTVT.

The J gene is TRBJ2-1, the V gene TRBV2; 8 bases fit TRBD2. CDR3 length: 15 residues. The trim removed 6 bases at V and 6 bases at J, leaving 10 bases unmatched. Germline assignment: CDR1 SNHLY and CDR2 FYNNEI. The CDR3 here is CASRERELASNEQFF. As DNA, the CDR3 is TGTGCCAGCAGGGAGCGGGAGCTTGCATCCAATGAGCAGTTCTTC.

The chain links TRBV7-2 to TRBJ2-1; D tentatively reads TRBD1 or TRBD2 (7 bases each). The CDR3 has 15 amino acids. Per germline, CDR1 SGHTA and CDR2 FQGNSA. Trimming left V 5 bases short and J 10 bases short, with 21 bases between. CDR3 residues: CASSPRGRGTQEQFF. CDR3 DNA: TGTGCCAGCAGCCCGAGGGGGCGGGGGACCCAGGAGCAGTTCTTC.

J is TRBJ2-7 and V is TRBV4-1; D is ambiguous. The CDR3 covers 15 residues. CDR1 and CDR2 (germline): MGHRA, YSYEKL. V lost 1 base to trimming and J lost 6 bases, with 16 bases between them. The CDR3 nucleotides are TGCGCCAGCAGCCAAGGGTCGTTTAGGTACGCCGAGCAGTACTTC. It encodes CASSQGSFRYAEQYF.

V usage is TRBV13 and J usage is TRBJ1-1; no firm D call. Germline CDR1 is PRHDT and CDR2 is FYEKMQ (reference sequence). V lost 6 bases to trimming and J lost 2 bases, with 13 bases between them. The CDR3 loop spans 14 amino acids. DNA of the CDR3: TGTGCCAGCAGACACCTGGGCGGCAACACTGAAGCTTTCTTT. This translates into CASRHLGGNTEAFF.

This clone was detected only a few times. The rearrangement joins TRBV10-3 to TRBJ1-2, with D possibly TRBD1 on 5 matching bases. Per germline, CDR1 ENHRY and CDR2 SYGVKD. This CDR3 comprises 14 residues. Trimming took 3 bases from V and 8 from J, leaving 16 bases between them. The CDR3 sequence is CAISDFRERRGYTF. DNA of the CDR3: TGTGCCATCAGTGATTTCAGGGAAAGACGCGGCTACACCTTC.

This clone was found once. This rearrangement joins TRBV2 to TRBJ2-3; possible D gene TRBD1, 6 bases. Germline values: CDR1 SNHLY, CDR2 FYNNEI. The ends were cut back, 3 bases at V and 5 bases at J, with 18 bases in the middle. The CDR3 sequence is 16 residues long. CDR3 DNA: TGTGCCAGCAGTGACTGGGGTAGCATCAGGGGAGATACGCAGTATTTT. Residues: CASSDWGSIRGDTQYF.

The chain recombines TRBV7-2 with TRBJ2-7; 9 nucleotides line up with TRBD1. Germline values: CDR1 SGHTA, CDR2 FQGNSA. V shed 0 bases, J shed 6 bases, and the junction held 6 bases outside the gene matches. This CDR3 is 15 amino acids long. The CDR3 loop is CASSLAGTGRGEQYF. As DNA, the CDR3 is TGTGCCAGCAGCTTAGCCGGGACAGGGAGAGGCGAGCAGTACTTC.

The CDR3 DNA follows: TGTGCCAGCAGCTTTTTCCCGTCCCAAGAGACCCAGTACTTC. Its protein is CASSFFPSQETQYF. The rearrangement uses TRBV7-9 and TRBJ2-5; D is ambiguous. CDR1 is SEHNR and CDR2 is FQNEAQ in the germline V gene (reference sequence). The CDR3 extends over 14 amino acids. Trimming left V 3 bases short and J 1 base short, with 9 bases between. The complete variable domain, with remaining parts taken from reference TRBV7-9 and TRBJ2-5, reads DTGVSQNPRHKITKRGQNVTFRCDPISEHNRLYWYRQTLGQGPEFLTYFQNEAQLEKSRLLSDRFSAERPKGSFSTLEIQRTEQGDSAMYLCASSFFPSQETQYFGPGTRLLVL.

The chain recombines TRBV28 with TRBJ2-7; D gene unclear. With 5 bases removed from V and 0 bases from J, the gap between germline ends came to 5 bases. Germline CDR1 and CDR2: MDHEN and SYDVKM. The CDR3 has 12 residues. CDR3: CASSHPSYEQYF. CDR3 in DNA: TGTGCCAGCAGTCACCCCTCCTACGAGCAGTACTTC.

The chain joins TRBV29-1 to TRBJ2-5; 12 bases match TRBD2. After removal of 8 bases from V and 4 bases from J, the junction contained 8 bases not matched to a gene. Germline-derived CDR1 and CDR2 are SQVTM and ANQGSEA. The CDR3 is 14 amino acids. The CDR3 coding sequence is TGCAGCTTATCCGGACTAGCGGGACCAGAGACCCAGTACTTC. Protein sequence: CSLSGLAGPETQYF.

The chain is built from TRBV19 and TRBJ2-7, with 11 bases matching TRBD1. Germline V CDR1 and CDR2: LNHDA, SQIVND (reference sequence). This CDR3 comprises 16 residues. Germline trimming cut 5 bases from V and 3 bases from J; bases unmatched to any gene: 9. DNA for the CDR3: TGTGCCAGTAGTGCTTCCGGGACAGGGGGGATCTACGAGCAGTACTTC. It encodes CASSASGTGGIYEQYF. Full variable domain (remainder filled in from reference TRBV19 and TRBJ2-7): DGGITQSPKYLFRKEGQNVTLSCEQNLNHDAMYWYRQDPGQGLRLIYYSQIVNDFQKGDIAEGYSVSREKKESFPLTVTSAQKNPTAFYLCASSASGTGGIYEQYFGPGTRLTVT.

CDR3 in amino acids: CASSSGEEQGINEKLFF. The CDR3 DNA follows: TGTGCCAGCAGCTCAGGTGAAGAACAGGGGATCAATGAAAAACTGTTTTTT. The J gene is TRBJ1-4, the V gene TRBV7-2, with 7 bases fitting TRBD1. The CDR3 sequence is 17 residues long. The germline V gene encodes CDR1 SGHTA and CDR2 FQGNSA. J gave up 5 bases and V 4 bases, and 13 bases lay outside the gene matches.

The rearrangement links TRBV7-2 to TRBJ1-4; 8 bases are a match to TRBD1. The CDR3 spans 15 residues. The J segment lost 7 bases and the V segment lost 4 bases, leaving 8 bases of the junction unmatched. Germline lookup yields CDR1 SGHTA and CDR2 FQGNSA. The CDR3 DNA reads as TGTGCCAGCAGCTCCACGACAGGGGTTTTTGAAAAACTGTTTTTT. This codes for CASSSTTGVFEKLFF.

This CDR3 reads CASSRGQGHEAFF. CDR3 bases: TGTGCCAGCAGCCGAGGACAGGGACATGAAGCTTTCTTT. The J gene is TRBJ1-1, the V gene TRBV7-9; TRBD1 aligns across 8 bases. Germline-derived CDR1 and CDR2 are SEHNR and FQNEAQ (reference sequence). This CDR3 spans 13 amino acids. V trimming: 5 bases; J trimming: 7 bases; junction bases outside the gene matches: 6.

The CDR3 DNA sequence: TGTGCCAGCAGTCCCGCTTCAATGTCGAACACTGAAGCTTTCTTT. Its translation is CASSPASMSNTEAFF. This rearrangement joins TRBV2 to TRBJ1-1, with unresolved D. The germline V gene encodes CDR1 SNHLY and CDR2 FYNNEI. Trimming took 5 bases from V and 1 from J, leaving 14 bases between them. There are 15 residues in the CDR3.

The gene calls are TRBV2 and TRBJ2-2; weak D call: TRBD1 (5 bases). Trimming cost V 6 bases and J 4 bases, with 12 bases left between them. CDR1 and CDR2 (germline): SNHLY, FYNNEI. CDR3 size: 14 residues. The CDR3 region is CASRAGLGTGELFF. The CDR3 bases are TGTGCCAGCAGGGCAGGGTTAGGCACCGGGGAGCTGTTTTTT.

The chain uses TRBV6-5 and TRBJ1-4, with TRBD1 as a possible D gene (6 bases). Deletions cut 7 bases from V and 7 bases from J, with 19 bases between. Per the germline V gene, CDR1 is MNHEY and CDR2 is SVGAGI. The CDR3 has 15 residues. For the CDR3, the DNA is TGTGCCAGCACCTCAACTTCGGGGGCGCGTGAAAAACTGTTTTTT. It specifies CASTSTSGAREKLFF.

The chain links TRBV28 to TRBJ1-1; TRBD1 is a possible D gene (6 bases). Germline V gives CDR1 MDHEN, CDR2 SYDVKM. V lost 0 bases and J lost 6, with 14 bases in between. The CDR3 loop spans 15 amino acids. CDR3 nucleotides: TGTGCCAGCAGTTTATGGAACGGGGGGCAAGCTGAAGCTTTCTTT. It translates to CASSLWNGGQAEAFF.

Only one count was recorded for this clone. The chain carries TRBV28 and TRBJ1-2; D gene unclear. V lost 5 bases to trimming and J lost 8 bases, with 12 bases between them. The CDR3 extends over 12 amino acids. The V gene's germline CDR1 is MDHEN and CDR2 SYDVKM. CDR3 region: CASSVVEQGYTF. CDR3 in DNA: TGTGCCAGCAGTGTTGTTGAGCAGGGCTACACCTTC.

The chain uses TRBV19 and TRBJ2-7; D is perhaps TRBD1 or TRBD2 (5 bases each). V was pared by 1 base and J by 1 base, with 11 bases between. The CDR3 runs 15 residues. Germline assignment: CDR1 LNHDA and CDR2 SQIVND (reference sequence). The CDR3 DNA reads as TGTGCCAGTAGTATAGGGGACGCGTCATCCTACGAGCAGTACTTC. As protein: CASSIGDASSYEQYF.

V usage is TRBV28 and J usage is TRBJ1-1; TRBD1 might be the D (5 bases). There are 12 residues in the CDR3. Per germline, CDR1 MDHEN and CDR2 SYDVKM. V was pared by 4 bases and J by 5 bases, with 8 bases between. CDR3 sequence reads: CASSSGETEAFF. CDR3 nucleotides: TGTGCCAGCAGTTCGGGGGAGACTGAAGCTTTCTTT.

The V and J genes are TRBV30 and TRBJ2-1; 8 bases match TRBD2. The CDR3 loop spans 13 amino acids. With 6 bases clipped from V and 7 bases from J, the junction kept 8 bases outside the gene matches. Germline V CDR1 and CDR2: GTSNPN, SVGIG (reference sequence). CDR3 loop: CACRPGGRNEQFF. DNA for the CDR3: TGTGCCTGCCGTCCGGGGGGGCGGAATGAGCAGTTCTTC. The complete variable domain, with remaining parts taken from reference TRBV30 and TRBJ2-1, reads SQTIHQWPATLVQPVGSPLSLECTVEGTSNPNLYWYRQAAGRGLQLLFYSVGIGQISSEVPQNLSASRPQDRQFILSSKKLLLSDSGFYLCACRPGGRNEQFFGPGTRLTVL.

The CDR3: CASSSRTGTGTQPQHF. The CDR3 DNA follows: TGTGCCAGCAGTAGCCGAACCGGGACAGGGACTCAGCCCCAGCATTTT. The chain has TRBV27 and TRBJ1-5, with 9 bases lining up with TRBD1. With 5 bases clipped from V and 6 bases from J, the junction kept 11 bases outside the gene matches. Germline loops: CDR1 MNHEY, CDR2 SMNVEV (reference sequence). This CDR3 is built from 16 residues.

CDR3 residues: CASSLDQPGNEQFF. The CDR3, as DNA: TGCGCCAGCAGCTTGGATCAGCCAGGGAATGAGCAGTTCTTC. The chain carries TRBV5-1 and TRBJ2-1; D may be TRBD1 (5 bases). Germline-derived CDR1 and CDR2 are SGHRS and YFSETQ. Trimming took off 0 bases at V and 7 bases at J, with 11 bases between the two ends. There are 14 residues in the CDR3.

DNA of the CDR3: TGTGCCAGCTCACCGAGGGGACAGGAGAATGAAAAACTGTTTTTT. Residues: CASSPRGQENEKLFF. J is TRBJ1-4 and V is TRBV18; 8 bases align to TRBD1. CDR1 and CDR2 (germline): KGHSH, LQKENI. This CDR3 comprises 15 residues. The trim removed 3 bases at V and 5 bases at J, leaving 5 bases unmatched. Variable domain in full (rest from reference TRBV18 and TRBJ1-4): NAGVMQNPRHLVRRRGQEARLRCSPMKGHSHVYWYRQLPEEGLKFMVYLQKENIIDESGMPKERFSAEFPKEGPSILRIQQVVRGDSAAYFCASSPRGQENEKLFFGSGTQLSVL.

The CDR3 here is CASSPNRWNEQYF. The CDR3 bases are TGTGCCAGCAGCCCCAACAGGTGGAACGAGCAGTACTTC. The gene calls are TRBV2 and TRBJ2-7, with TRBD1 as a possible D gene (5 bases). Trimming pared 6 bases from V and 5 bases from J, leaving 14 bases between. Germline CDR1 is SNHLY and CDR2 is FYNNEI. The CDR3 loop spans 13 amino acids.

The J gene is TRBJ2-7, the V gene TRBV5-1, with D unclear. CDR1 SGHRS and CDR2 YFSETQ come from the germline V gene. V was shortened by 7 bases and J by 0 bases, with 14 bases between the two germline ends. This CDR3 comprises 14 residues. CDR3 loop: CASRPLESSYEQYF. For the CDR3, the DNA is TGCGCCAGCCGCCCACTCGAGAGCTCCTACGAGCAGTACTTC.

The genes are TRBV14 and TRBJ2-1; D is perhaps TRBD1 (5 bases). V was pared by 5 bases and J by 2 bases, with 16 bases between. This CDR3 region has 16 residues. Germline V gene sequence: CDR1 SGHDN, CDR2 FVKESK. For the CDR3, the DNA is TGTGCCAGCAGCAAATGGACAAATCTCCCCTACAATGAGCAGTTCTTC. Residues: CASSKWTNLPYNEQFF.

The gene calls are TRBV4-1 and TRBJ1-5, with D hard to call. The germline gives CDR1 MGHRA, CDR2 YSYEKL. Trimming pared 2 bases from V and 1 base from J, leaving 9 bases between. The CDR3 runs to 15 residues. CDR3 sequence (DNA): TGCGCCAGCAGCCAATTGGGAACGAGCAATCAGCCCCAGCATTTT. This translates into CASSQLGTSNQPQHF.